This entry describes one TCR beta chain. TCRdb keeps only in-frame clones here, not all; method: immunoSEQ multiplex PCR. Among roughly 130,000 clones, more than 75% were seen once, and the ten largest hold 5.8%. Specified time point: blood 2 weeks post-SBRT. Indicated treatment: 15 Gy SBRT to primary tumor, nephrectomy 4 weeks later. This record comes from a study of radiation and T cells in renal cell carcinoma. The germline gives CDR1 MGHRA, CDR2 YSYEKL. Unmatched junction bases numbered 3, after V lost 5 bases and J lost 3 bases. This CDR3 has 14 amino acids. The starting material was blood, obtained from a patient whose treatment included radiotherapy and nephrectomy. This receptor was taken from a woman in her 70s with renal cell carcinoma. This chain joins TRBV4-1 and TRBJ2-3, with 9 bases that match TRBD2. CDR3 DNA: TGCGCCAGCAGCGACGGACTAGCGACAGATACGCAGTATTTT. It codes for CASSDGLATDTQYF.